A single sample gave rise to the 10 T cell receptor beta chains below, sequenced in a study of T cell clonality in common variable immunodeficiency. The antigens of these receptors remain unknown. Whole-study findings and limits: In common variable immunodeficiency, TCR beta chains reportedly carried fewer deletions and N-nucleotide insertions.

Profiling relied on immunoSEQ multiplex PCR, and the TCRdb table lists in-frame clones only, not all of them. The specimen has about 20,000 clones, none found just once. Material for sequencing was peripheral blood mononuclear cells. The receptors originated from a human donor with common variable immunodeficiency.

Remarks on this clone: Coverage ceases 3 residues before the CDR3 finishes, and the germline J gene fills in the end. This chain joins TRBV6-2 or TRBV6-3 and TRBJ2-2; D is uncertain. Trimming stripped 2 bases from V and 1 base from J, with 14 bases between. The germline CDR1 and CDR2 sequences are MNHEY and SVGEGT. The CDR3 spans 17 residues. The sequenced part of the CDR3 DNA is TGTGCCAGCAGTTACCCTTCGAGTTTAGTGAACACCGGGGAG. It encodes CASSYPSSLVNTGE. The whole CDR3 is CASSYPSSLVNTGELFF.

This clone was seen a few times. The read is 3 residues too short to cover the CDR3 end, so that end is filled in from the germline J gene. The rearrangement uses TRBV19 and TRBJ2-5; 7 nucleotides align to TRBD2. Trimming at V came to 6 bases and at J to 4 bases, leaving 11 bases not matched to a gene. Germline V gene data show CDR1 as LNHDA and CDR2 as SQIVND (reference sequence). The CDR3 consists of 15 residues. The CDR3 bases that were read are TGTGCCAGTAGCCCGGGGACTATAAGGAGAGAGACC. This codes for CASSPGTIRRET. In full, the CDR3 reads CASSPGTIRRETQYF. The full variable domain, completed using reference TRBV19 and TRBJ2-5, is DGGITQSPKYLFRKEGQNVTLSCEQNLNHDAMYWYRQDPGQGLRLIYYSQIVNDFQKGDIAEGYSVSREKKESFPLTVTSAQKNPTAFYLCASSPGTIRRETQYFGPGTRLLVL.

This clone came up a few times. Read data end 3 residues before the CDR3 end; the end is taken from the germline J gene. The gene calls are TRBV7-2 and TRBJ2-5; D is possibly TRBD1 (5 bases). Germline lookup yields CDR1 SGHTA and CDR2 FQGNSA. Deletions cut 8 bases from V and 4 bases from J, with 14 bases between. This CDR3 is built from 13 residues. The CDR3 bases that were read are TGTGCCAGCGGAGACAGCCTAGGAGAGACC. Translation: CASGDSLGET. The full CDR3 sequence reads CASGDSLGETQYF.

In the case of this clone: Read data end 3 residues before the CDR3 end; the end is taken from the germline J gene. The chain is built from TRBV18 and TRBJ2-3; D perhaps matches TRBD1 (6 bases). The CDR3 sequence is 14 residues long. Germline V gene sequence: CDR1 KGHSH, CDR2 LQKENI. Trimming shortened V by 3 bases and J by 2 bases, and 9 bases separated the two germline ends. The CDR3 protein is CASSPRTVTDTQYF. The DNA read from the CDR3 is TGTGCCAGCTCACCGAGGACAGTCACAGATACG.

This clone occurred a few times. The observed sequence ends 3 residues before the CDR3 terminus, with the missing tail filled in from the germline J gene. The genes are TRBV18 and TRBJ1-2, with no clear D. This CDR3 has 16 amino acids. Deletions cut 1 base from V and 4 bases from J, with 16 bases between. The germline V gene encodes CDR1 KGHSH and CDR2 LQKENI. The CDR3 loop is CASSPRPSQDFYGYTF. The sequenced part of the CDR3 DNA is TGTGCCAGCTCACCACGGCCAAGTCAGGATTTCTATGGC.

This clone was observed at least ten times. The CDR3 end is not reached by the read, which stops 3 residues before it; the germline J gene fills it in. The V call is TRBV10-3, the J call TRBJ2-3, with 10 bases matching TRBD2. The CDR3 contains 15 residues. Germline CDR1 ENHRY, CDR2 SYGVKD. Trimming took 5 bases from V and 6 from J; bases not matched to a gene: 8. CDR3 bases read: TGTGCCATCAGTCCAGCGGGAGGGGGGGTGGATACG. Amino acids: CAISPAGGGVDT. The complete CDR3 protein is CAISPAGGGVDTQYF.

About this clone itself: Read data end 3 residues before the CDR3 end; the end is taken from the germline J gene. This sequence joins TRBV5-6 and TRBJ2-5; TRBD1 matches at 7 bases. Unmatched junction bases numbered 5, after V lost 1 base and J lost 2 bases. CDR1 is SGHDT and CDR2 is YYEEEE in the germline V gene. The CDR3 covers 15 residues. The part of the CDR3 DNA that was read is TGTGCCAGCAGCTTGAGGGACAGCCCTCAAGAGACC. It is translated as CASSLRDSPQET. The CDR3 in full is CASSLRDSPQETQYF. Based on the CDR3 plus reference TRBV5-6 and TRBJ2-5, the full variable domain is DAGVTQSPTHLIKTRGQQVTLRCSPKSGHDTVSWYQQALGQGPQFIFQYYEEEERQRGNFPDRFSGHQFPNYSSELNVNALLLGDSALYLCASSLRDSPQETQYFGPGTRLLVL.

This clone was observed a few times. The DNA ends 3 residues before the CDR3 does, and the rest of the CDR3 is filled in from the germline J gene. The V call is TRBV7-9, the J call TRBJ2-3; D gene uncertain. This CDR3 has 12 residues. With 6 bases removed from V and 0 bases from J, the gap between germline ends came to 4 bases. Germline V gene sequence: CDR1 SEHNR, CDR2 FQNEAQ (reference sequence). CDR3 DNA, as far as it was read: TGTGCCAGCAGTAGCAGCACAGATACG. This translates into CASSSSTDT. From start to end, the CDR3 is CASSSSTDTQYF. The full variable domain, its missing parts supplied by reference TRBV7-9 and TRBJ2-3, is DTGVSQNPRHKITKRGQNVTFRCDPISEHNRLYWYRQTLGQGPEFLTYFQNEAQLEKSRLLSDRFSAERPKGSFSTLEIQRTEQGDSAMYLCASSSSTDTQYFGPGTRLTVL.

This clone has more than one count but fewer than ten. The read halts 3 residues ahead of the CDR3 end, with the missing end drawn from the germline J gene. The chain has TRBV7-9 and TRBJ2-1, with 10 bases identical to TRBD2. The CDR3 totals 14 residues. After removal of 5 bases from V and 8 bases from J, the junction contained 6 bases not matched to a gene. The germline gives CDR1 SEHNR, CDR2 FQNEAQ (reference sequence). The CDR3 region is CASSPAGGRHEQFF. The DNA read from the CDR3 is TGTGCCAGCAGCCCAGCGGGAGGGCGGCATGAG. Drawing the rest from reference TRBV7-9 and TRBJ2-1, the complete variable domain is DTGVSQNPRHKITKRGQNVTFRCDPISEHNRLYWYRQTLGQGPEFLTYFQNEAQLEKSRLLSDRFSAERPKGSFSTLEIQRTEQGDSAMYLCASSPAGGRHEQFFGPGTRLTVL.

Details on this clone: The read stops 3 residues short of the end of the CDR3; the missing end is completed from the germline J gene. The rearrangement joins TRBV7-3 to TRBJ2-5; D gene unclear. The V end lost 3 bases, the J end lost 1 base, and 6 bases lay between the germline ends. The CDR3 is made up of 13 amino acids. From germline, CDR1 is SGHTA and CDR2 FQGTGA. The CDR3 DNA, read in part, is TGTGCCAGCAGCTTCAACTTCCAAGAGACC. Its translation is CASSFNFQET. The entire CDR3 reads CASSFNFQETQYF. The whole variable domain, remainder taken from reference TRBV7-3 and TRBJ2-5, is GAGVSQTPSNKVTEKGKYVELRCDPISGHTALYWYRQSLGQGPEFLIYFQGTGAADDSGLPNDRFFAVRPEGSVSTLKIQRTERGDSAVYLCASSFNFQETQYFGPGTRLLVL.